This T cell receptor (beta chain) was obtained from a study of blood T cell repertoires in COVID-19. Germline CDR1 reads MNHNS; CDR2 reads SASEGT. V was pared by 2 bases and J by 13 bases, with 12 bases between. This CDR3 is 12 amino acids long. Authors' data handling: Amplifying reference gene primers gave estimates of nucleated cell counts. The repertoire was sequenced with immunoSEQ multiplex PCR; TCRdb's copy has only in-frame clones and lacks some. V, J and clone size derive from that table, while D and trimming were established from the DNA sequence. In the table there are 110,000 or so clones, roughly 79% of which are singletons.

Specimen: peripheral blood. V usage is TRBV6-1 and J usage is TRBJ1-3; D may be TRBD1 (5 bases). This sequence was found in a woman in her 70s with acute or convalescent COVID-19. The CDR3 here is CASSESESGIYF. The CDR3 region has the DNA TGTGCCAGCAGTGAATCTGAATCAGGGATATATTTT.